The 16 T cell receptor beta chains below all came from one sample that was sequenced in a study of Ad26.COV2.S vaccination and SARS-CoV-2 variants. Specified treatment: around 19 received Ad26.COV2.S at low or high dose, single or two shots; about 5 received placebo; per-sample allocation not given. Sampling was done on day 63 after the first vaccine or placebo injection. Some clones are missing from TCRdb's copy, which holds only in-frame ones; the method was immunoSEQ multiplex PCR. This table holds hundreds of thousands of clones, roughly 90% found once. The sample was peripheral blood, taken in a trial of Ad26.COV2.S vaccine versus placebo. Receptor source: a person between 18 and 59 years old who received the Ad26.COV2.S COVID-19 vaccine or a placebo.

This clone was observed once. The rearrangement links TRBV19 to TRBJ2-7, with TRBD2 matching over 9 bases. The germline V gene encodes CDR1 LNHDA and CDR2 SQIVND (reference sequence). The CDR3 has 14 amino acids. V lost 5 bases and J lost 2; bases outside the gene matches: 4. CDR3 in DNA: TGTGCCAGTAGTCTAGCGGGGCCTACCTACGAGCAGTACTTC. Encoded protein: CASSLAGPTYEQYF.

This chain uses TRBV11-2 with TRBJ2-1, with TRBD2 identical over 7 bases. This CDR3 contains 15 residues. V lost 2 bases and J lost 3; bases outside the gene matches: 4. Looked up from germline, CDR1 is SGHAT and CDR2 is FQNNGV. The CDR3 region has the DNA TGTGCCAGCAGCTTAAGCGGGACGCACTACAATGAGCAGTTCTTC. The encoded protein is CASSLSGTHYNEQFF.

The genes are TRBV9 and TRBJ1-3; D is uncertain. The CDR3 is 13 amino acids. The V and J ends lost 3 bases and 4 bases respectively, with 8 bases between them. Germline loops: CDR1 SGDLS, CDR2 YYNGEE. The CDR3 protein is CASSEAGGNTIYF. CDR3 nucleotide sequence: TGTGCCAGCAGCGAGGCAGGAGGAAACACCATATATTTT.

The rearrangement links TRBV5-1 to TRBJ2-7, with TRBD1 identical over 7 bases. This CDR3 contains 14 residues. Germline V gene sequence: CDR1 SGHRS, CDR2 YFSETQ. V was clipped by 3 bases and J by 2 bases; unmatched bases: 5. The CDR3, as DNA: TGCGCCAGCAGCTCATCCGGGACAGCCTACGAGCAGTACTTC. Residues: CASSSSGTAYEQYF. Variable domain in full (rest from reference TRBV5-1 and TRBJ2-7): KAGVTQTPRYLIKTRGQQVTLSCSPISGHRSVSWYQQTPGQGLQFLFEYFSETQRNKGNFPGRFSGRQFSNSRSEMNVSTLELGDSALYLCASSSSGTAYEQYFGPGTRLTVT.

The rearrangement uses TRBV6-5 and TRBJ2-1; TRBD1 is a possible D gene (5 bases). CDR3 length equals 12 residues. Germline assignment: CDR1 MNHEY and CDR2 SVGAGI. Trimming cost V 11 bases and J 9 bases, with 17 bases left between them. The CDR3 sequence is CAGKTAQPEQFF. The CDR3, as DNA: TGTGCCGGCAAGACAGCCCAACCTGAGCAGTTCTTC.

This chain uses TRBV7-9 with TRBJ1-3; D gene ambiguous. This CDR3 comprises 15 residues. V lost 4 bases and J lost 0, with 10 bases in between. CDR1 SEHNR and CDR2 FQNEAQ come from the germline V gene (reference sequence). Here the CDR3 reads CASSSSENSGNTIYF. The DNA for the CDR3 is TGTGCCAGCAGCTCCTCAGAAAACTCTGGAAACACCATATATTTT.

The CDR3 reads CATEGNSYEQYF. Written as DNA, the CDR3 is TGTGCCACAGAAGGTAACTCCTACGAGCAGTACTTC. The genes are TRBV10-3 and TRBJ2-7; D remains unclear. Germline V gene sequence: CDR1 ENHRY, CDR2 SYGVKD. The CDR3 loop spans 12 amino acids. V lost 10 bases and J 0 bases, leaving 10 bases between the germline ends.

The chain carries TRBV6-6 and TRBJ2-3; D may be TRBD2 (6 bases). CDR3 size: 12 residues. Germline V gene sequence: CDR1 MNHNY, CDR2 SVGAGI (reference sequence). The CDR3 region is CASRGGADTQYF. Written as DNA, the CDR3 is TGTGCATCGAGGGGAGGAGCAGATACGCAGTATTTT.

The J gene is TRBJ1-4, the V gene TRBV18; D not certain. V shed 6 bases and J shed 7 bases, with 9 bases lying between them. The CDR3 covers 12 residues. CDR1 KGHSH and CDR2 LQKENI come from the germline V gene. The CDR3 spells CASSSSSEKLFF. CDR3 nucleotides: TGTGCCAGCTCTTCCAGCAGTGAAAAACTGTTTTTT.

The rearrangement links TRBV5-1 to TRBJ1-4; TRBD1 matches 9 bases. The junction had 5 bases not matched to a gene; V was cut back by 0 bases and J by 5 bases. The CDR3 is 16 residues long. Germline loops: CDR1 SGHRS, CDR2 YFSETQ. The CDR3 DNA follows: TGCGCCAGCAGCTTGGCAGGCGACAGGGGGAATGAAAAACTGTTTTTT. Translated, it gives CASSLAGDRGNEKLFF.

The chain couples TRBV12-3 or TRBV12-4 to TRBJ1-1; D call uncertain. The CDR3 is 13 residues long. V lost 3 bases, J lost 1 base, and 6 bases lay in between. CDR3 in amino acids: CASSFEGNTEAFF. The CDR3 nucleotides read TGTGCCAGCAGTTTCGAGGGGAACACTGAAGCTTTCTTT.

To note about this clone: In the same sample, other DNA sequences code for this CDR3. The chain uses TRBV12-3 or TRBV12-4 and TRBJ2-2; 7 bases are shared with TRBD1. V lost 5 bases to trimming and J lost 5 bases; unmatched junction nucleotides: 2. CDR3 size: 13 residues. The CDR3 loop is CASSPQGTGELFF. The CDR3 bases are TGTGCCAGCAGTCCACAGGGGACCGGGGAGCTGTTTTTT.

The V call is TRBV29-1, the J call TRBJ1-3; no reliable D call. Germline V gives CDR1 SQVTM, CDR2 ANQGSEA. The CDR3 runs to 15 residues. V shed 7 bases and J shed 2 bases, with 18 bases lying between them. CDR3 sequence reads: CSARRPGLTGNTIYF. CDR3 in DNA: TGCAGCGCCCGTAGGCCGGGATTAACTGGAAACACCATATATTTT. Variable domain in full (rest from reference TRBV29-1 and TRBJ1-3): SAVISQKPSRDICQRGTSLTIQCQVDSQVTMMFWYRQQPGQSLTLIATANQGSEATYESGFVIDKFPISRPNLTFSTLTVSNMSPEDSSIYLCSARRPGLTGNTIYFGEGSWLTVV.

The chain recombines TRBV5-4 with TRBJ2-3; 12 bases map to TRBD2. The trim removed 3 bases at V and 2 bases at J, leaving 1 base unmatched. Germline lookup yields CDR1 SGHNT and CDR2 YYREEE (reference sequence). The CDR3 covers 15 residues. The CDR3 nucleotides are TGTGCCAGCAGCTCTAGCGGGAGGGTCACAGATACGCAGTATTTT. This codes for CASSSSGRVTDTQYF. Drawing the rest from reference TRBV5-4 and TRBJ2-3, the complete variable domain is ETGVTQSPTHLIKTRGQQVTLRCSSQSGHNTVSWYQQALGQGPQFIFQYYREEENGRGNFPPRFSGLQFPNYSSELNVNALELDDSALYLCASSSSGRVTDTQYFGPGTRLTVL.

As concerns this clone: The same CDR3 arises from other DNA sequences in this sample as well. The rearrangement joins TRBV5-1 to TRBJ2-7, with 8 bases lining up with TRBD1. The CDR3 runs to 15 residues. The junction had 5 bases not matched to a gene; V was cut back by 0 bases and J by 3 bases. Germline values: CDR1 SGHRS, CDR2 YFSETQ. The DNA of the CDR3 is TGCGCCAGCAGCTTGGCGACAGGGGTGGGCTACGAGCAGTACTTC. Residues: CASSLATGVGYEQYF.

The chain uses TRBV19 and TRBJ2-7, with 7 bases that match TRBD2. CDR1 is LNHDA and CDR2 is SQIVND in the germline V gene (reference sequence). J lost 3 bases, V lost 3 bases, and 5 bases had no gene match. This CDR3 has 14 residues. The CDR3 region is CASSIGLADYEQYF. DNA for the CDR3: TGTGCCAGTAGTATCGGGCTAGCGGACTACGAGCAGTACTTC. Supplemented by reference TRBV19 and TRBJ2-7, the full variable domain reads DGGITQSPKYLFRKEGQNVTLSCEQNLNHDAMYWYRQDPGQGLRLIYYSQIVNDFQKGDIAEGYSVSREKKESFPLTVTSAQKNPTAFYLCASSIGLADYEQYFGPGTRLTVT.